The clone carrying this T cell receptor beta chain was seen ten or more times. The data stem from a study of neurological immune-mediated disorders. The V and J ends lost 6 bases and 5 bases respectively, with 13 bases between them. From germline, CDR1 is MNHEY and CDR2 SVGAGI. The CDR3 has 13 amino acids. TCRdb ran MiXCR on the 5' RACE reads and lists one entry per CDR3 protein. The table includes some 48,000 distinct CDR3 sequences, 4.5% to 7% detected once. The sequence came from a woman between 18 and 29 years old with multiple sclerosis. The sequencing input was CD4+ T cells from blood. The rearrangement joins TRBV6-5 to TRBJ1-2, with a tentative D call TRBD1 (5 bases). The CDR3 DNA sequence: TGTGCCAGCAGACCCGAAAGGGGTTATGGCTACACCTTC. Translation: CASRPERGYGYTF.